The 14 T cell receptor beta chains reported below all come from one sample, sequenced in a study of human CD8 memory T cell subsets. UMI-labeled 5' RACE was used, and it produced the TCR beta libraries. For each CDR3 protein, TCRdb gives one entry from its re-call of the 5' RACE reads, without DNA. Across 9,500 to 13,000 distinct CDR3 sequences, the top ten clones capture roughly 20% of the sample. Progenitor exhausted-like CD8+ memory cells (TPEX) were CCR7+ PD-1+ TIGIT+. The source material was CD8+ T cells from PBMCs. The receptors derive from a human donor in good health.

The chain joins TRBV7-2 to TRBJ2-2; there is no DNA to check the TCRdb D call of TRBD1. The CDR3 is made up of 13 amino acids. The germline CDR1 and CDR2 sequences are SGHTA and FQGNSA. This CDR3 is CAEGQGGTGELFF.

This chain links TRBV7-9 with TRBJ2-7; the D call from TCRdb, TRBD1, cannot be confirmed without DNA. Germline loops: CDR1 SEHNR, CDR2 FQNEAQ (reference sequence). The CDR3 sequence is 13 residues long. The CDR3 sequence: CASGDRYSYEQYF.

The chain couples TRBV20-1 to TRBJ2-7; TCRdb gives TRBD2 as the D gene, but with no DNA this cannot be confirmed. CDR3 length equals 13 residues. Looked up from germline, CDR1 is DFQATT and CDR2 is SNEGSKA (reference sequence). The CDR3 is CSARDLAAYEQYF.

This clonotype registers medium-sized by frequency. The chain carries TRBV7-8 and TRBJ2-2; as DNA is missing, the TRBD1 call by TCRdb cannot be tested. Germline V gene lookup returns CDR1 SGHVS and CDR2 FQNEAQ. The CDR3 totals 16 residues. CDR3: CASSETGGGLTGELFF.

This chain links TRBV6-5 with TRBJ1-2. CDR3 size: 14 residues. Germline V gene data show CDR1 as MNHEY and CDR2 as SVGAGI. The CDR3 loop is CASSLVDTNYGYTF.

The V and J genes are TRBV12-3 or TRBV12-4 and TRBJ1-5. This CDR3 has 17 residues. CDR3: CASTTGLLGGFNQPQHF.

This clonotype is classed as medium-sized (0.01 to 0.1%) by frequency. This chain links TRBV7-8 with TRBJ1-1; TCRdb calls TRBD1, which cannot be checked without DNA. Germline V CDR1 and CDR2: SGHVS, FQNEAQ. The CDR3 loop spans 12 amino acids. The chain's CDR3 is CASSPGTVEAFF.

The V and J genes are TRBV28 and TRBJ1-2. CDR3 size: 13 residues. Germline CDR1 MDHEN, CDR2 SYDVKM. CDR3 sequence reads: CASEGTFNYGYTF.

The rearrangement joins TRBV28 to TRBJ2-7; as DNA is missing, the TRBD2 call by TCRdb cannot be tested. This CDR3 is built from 16 residues. CDR1 is MDHEN and CDR2 is SYDVKM in the germline V gene. The CDR3: CASSFGVVGLNYEQYF.

The chain is built from TRBV14 and TRBJ2-5. CDR3 size: 13 residues. Per the germline V gene, CDR1 is SGHDN and CDR2 is FVKESK. CDR3 amino acids: CASSQEVFADQYF. Variable domain in full (rest from reference TRBV14 and TRBJ2-5): EAGVTQFPSHSVIEKGQTVTLRCDPISGHDNLYWYRRVMGKEIKFLLHFVKESKQDESGMPNNRFLAERTGGTYSTLKVQPAELEDSGVYFCASSQEVFADQYFGPGTRLLVL.

The chain is built from TRBV12-3 or TRBV12-4 and TRBJ1-6. The CDR3 runs to 14 residues. This chain's CDR3 is CASSHRSYNSPLHF.

The chain employs TRBV19 and TRBJ2-3; TCRdb's D call, TRBD2, is unchecked because there is no DNA. CDR1 and CDR2 (germline): LNHDA, SQIVND (reference sequence). The CDR3 loop spans 17 amino acids. CDR3 protein: CASSSPDSPSSTDTQYF.

The rearrangement links TRBV20-1 to TRBJ2-7; TCRdb returns TRBD2, unconfirmable since there is no DNA. Germline CDR1 and CDR2: DFQATT and SNEGSKA (reference sequence). This CDR3 contains 13 residues. The CDR3 loop reads CSARDAGAYEQYF.

The chain recombines TRBV28 with TRBJ2-5; TCRdb lists TRBD1, though no DNA is available to test this call. The germline V gene encodes CDR1 MDHEN and CDR2 SYDVKM. The CDR3 has 13 residues. The CDR3 here is CAARDRVIETQYF.